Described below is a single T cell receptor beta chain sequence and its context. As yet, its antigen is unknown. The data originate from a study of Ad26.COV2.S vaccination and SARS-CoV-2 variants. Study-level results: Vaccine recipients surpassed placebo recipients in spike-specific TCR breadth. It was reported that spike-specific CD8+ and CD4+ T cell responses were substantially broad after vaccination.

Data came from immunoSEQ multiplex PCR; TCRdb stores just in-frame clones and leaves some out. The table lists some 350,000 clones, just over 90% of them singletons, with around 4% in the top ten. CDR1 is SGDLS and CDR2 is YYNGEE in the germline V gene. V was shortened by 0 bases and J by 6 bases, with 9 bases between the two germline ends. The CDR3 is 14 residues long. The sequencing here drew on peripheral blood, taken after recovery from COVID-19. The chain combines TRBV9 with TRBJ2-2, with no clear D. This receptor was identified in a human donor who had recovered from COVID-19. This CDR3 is CASSVAIDAGELFF. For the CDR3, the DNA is TGTGCCAGCAGCGTAGCTATAGACGCCGGGGAGCTGTTTTTT. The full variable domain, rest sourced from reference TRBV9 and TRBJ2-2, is DSGVTQTPKHLITATGQRVTLRCSPRSGDLSVYWYQQSLDQGLQFLIQYYNGEERAKGNILERFSAQQFPDLHSELNLSSLELGDSALYFCASSVAIDAGELFFGEGSRLTVL.